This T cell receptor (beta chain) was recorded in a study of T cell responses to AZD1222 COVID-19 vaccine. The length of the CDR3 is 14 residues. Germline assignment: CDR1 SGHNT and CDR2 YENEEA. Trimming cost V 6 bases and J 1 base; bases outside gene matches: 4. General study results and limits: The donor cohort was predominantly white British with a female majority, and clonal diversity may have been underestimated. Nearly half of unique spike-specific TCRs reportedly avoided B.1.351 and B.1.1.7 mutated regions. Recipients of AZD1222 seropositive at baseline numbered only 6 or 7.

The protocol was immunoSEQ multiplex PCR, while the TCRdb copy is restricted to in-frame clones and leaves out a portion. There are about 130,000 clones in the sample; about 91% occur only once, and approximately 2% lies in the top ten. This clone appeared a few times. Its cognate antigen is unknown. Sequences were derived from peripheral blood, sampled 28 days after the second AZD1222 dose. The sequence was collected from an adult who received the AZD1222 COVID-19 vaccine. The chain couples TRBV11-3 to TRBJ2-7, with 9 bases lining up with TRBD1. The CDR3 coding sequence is TGTGCCAGCAGTTGGACAGGGGATTCCTACGAGCAGTACGTC. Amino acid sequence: CASSWTGDSYEQYV.